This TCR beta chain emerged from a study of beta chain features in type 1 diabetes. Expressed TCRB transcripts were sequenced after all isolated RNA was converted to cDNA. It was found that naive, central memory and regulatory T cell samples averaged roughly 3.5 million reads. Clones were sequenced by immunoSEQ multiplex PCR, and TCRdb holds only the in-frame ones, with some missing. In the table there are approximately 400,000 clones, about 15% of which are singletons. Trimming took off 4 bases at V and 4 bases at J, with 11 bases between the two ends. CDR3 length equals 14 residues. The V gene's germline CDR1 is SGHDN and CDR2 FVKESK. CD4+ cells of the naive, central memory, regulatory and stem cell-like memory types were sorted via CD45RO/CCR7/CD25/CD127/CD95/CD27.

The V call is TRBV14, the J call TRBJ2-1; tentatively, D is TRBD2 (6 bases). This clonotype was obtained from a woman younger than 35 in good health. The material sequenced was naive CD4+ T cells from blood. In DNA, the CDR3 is TGTGCCAGCAGCCCCGGTGGGACTTACAATGAGCAGTTCTTC. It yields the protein CASSPGGTYNEQFF.